This T cell receptor beta chain comes out of a study of shared clonotypes between healthy human individuals. In the study overall: Per donor, three plates held CD4 naive cells, three held CD4 memory, two held CD8 naive and one held CD8 memory.

Authors' data handling: Owing to the provision of junction-only sequences devoid of quality scores by immunoSEQ, filtering differed. Libraries were prepared by immunoSEQ multiplex PCR; TCRdb keeps only in-frame clonotypes and omits some of them. The DNA gave D and trimming, while V, J and clone size come from that table. The profile shows 1,400,000 or so clones, approximately 98.5% of them singletons. Concerning this clone: The antigen is not known.

The V end was cut by 2 bases, the J end by 13 bases, with 11 bases between. The CDR3 spans 12 residues. CDR1 and CDR2 (germline): SGHNT, YENEEA. Findings and caveats of the study: Sampling used blood alone; tissue repertoires probably differ.

The origin of this receptor is a man between 25 and 39 years old in good health. Specimen: naive CD4+ T cells sorted from blood. Specified subset: CD45RA+ positively selected. The V call is TRBV11-3, the J call TRBJ2-2; no clear D. This chain's CDR3 is CASSLSSGALFF. CDR3 bases: TGTGCCAGCAGCTTAAGTTCCGGAGCGCTGTTTTTT.